What follows are 13 T cell receptor beta chains derived from one specimen sequenced in a study of molecular identifiers for immune sequencing clone quantification (dated by TCRdb to 2016 to 2018). Library generation was performed with PCR. Reads for this sample came from a NextSeq 500. The raw public data were reprocessed by TCRdb itself: fastp quality trimming at Q25, MiXCR clonotype calling, in-frame beta chains only. For every CDR3 protein sequence, its rows merge into one entry that carries the most common genes and DNA. Here the sample has about 510,000 distinct CDR3 sequences; 25% occur a single time. Approximately 0.76% of the sample is in the top ten clones. Sequencing input: naive CD8+ T cells from blood, with Jurkat cell RNA spiked in. Per the publication, the cell subset or site label means: FACS-sorted CD8+CD4-CCR7+CD45RA+ naive T cells. The receptors here all came from a human donor in good health. Some libraries in this study had Jurkat cell RNA spiked in.

The chain joins TRBV6-2 or TRBV6-3 to TRBJ1-1; no firm D call. The CDR3 length is 17 residues. V was clipped by 0 bases and J by 0 bases, with 14 bases between them. Germline V gene data show CDR1 as MNHEY and CDR2 as SVGEGT. CDR3 nucleotides: TGTGCCAGCAGTTACTCAACGACCGGGATCTTGAACACTGAAGCTTTCTTT. Translated: CASSYSTTGILNTEAFF.

The chain employs TRBV5-1 and TRBJ1-3; 7 bases fit TRBD1. Losses at the gene ends were 4 bases for V and 2 bases for J; bases not matched to a gene: 12. Germline assignment: CDR1 SGHRS and CDR2 YFSETQ. This CDR3 is 17 amino acids long. CDR3 in DNA: TGCGCCAGCAGCCCCGGGACAGCTCTGGGGACTGGAAACACCATATATTTT. Its translation is CASSPGTALGTGNTIYF.

The J gene is TRBJ2-5, the V gene TRBV18, with 12 bases matching TRBD2. The CDR3 is 16 amino acids. Trimming removed 4 bases from V and 5 bases from J; junction bases left unmatched: 8. The germline V gene has CDR1 KGHSH and CDR2 LQKENI. The CDR3 protein is CASSLLAGGAGETQYF. CDR3 nucleotides: TGTGCCAGCTCACTACTAGCGGGGGGCGCCGGTGAGACCCAGTACTTC.

Points on this clonotype: At one end, the junction sequence differs from germline, possibly due to a read error. This chain uses TRBV20-1 with TRBJ2-7; possible D gene TRBD1, 6 bases. This CDR3 has 14 residues. The V gene's germline CDR1 is DFQATT and CDR2 SNEGSKA (reference sequence). The CDR3 loop reads CSASDRDKGYEQDF. CDR3 nucleotide sequence: TGCAGTGCTAGTGACCGGGACAAGGGCTACGAGCAGGACTTC.

This chain uses TRBV27 with TRBJ2-3, with TRBD1 identical over 11 bases. CDR3 size: 17 residues. In germline, CDR1 is MNHEY, CDR2 SMNVEV (reference sequence). After removal of 6 bases from V and 2 bases from J, the junction contained 10 bases not matched to a gene. CDR3 region: CASSLIRTGGSTDTQYF. CDR3 bases: TGTGCCAGCAGCCTCATCCGGACAGGGGGCTCCACAGATACGCAGTATTTT.

This clonotype was observed many times. The chain couples TRBV28 to TRBJ1-5; 7 bases are shared with TRBD1. Germline CDR1 and CDR2: MDHEN and SYDVKM. This CDR3 has 15 amino acids. V shed 1 base and J 5 bases; nucleotides not matched to a gene: 5. The CDR3 DNA is TGTGCCAGCAGTTTATTATACAGGGGAGATCAGCCCCAGCATTTT. It yields the protein CASSLLYRGDQPQHF.

This clonotype was seen a handful of times. This chain joins TRBV6-1 and TRBJ2-1; 8 bases line up with TRBD1. The CDR3 is 15 amino acids. Trimming cost V 5 bases and J 2 bases; bases outside gene matches: 5. CDR1 MNHNS and CDR2 SASEGT come from the germline V gene. The CDR3 coding sequence is TGTGCCAGCAGTATTGACAGGGGTACCTACAATGAGCAGTTCTTC. Protein product: CASSIDRGTYNEQFF.

V usage is TRBV7-3 and J usage is TRBJ2-1; possibly TRBD2 for D (6 bases). This CDR3 comprises 18 residues. Germline assignment: CDR1 SGHTA and CDR2 FQGTGA. V was clipped by 2 bases and J by 2 bases, with 19 bases between them. This chain's CDR3 is CASSLVPRLGTTYNEQFF. CDR3 coding DNA: TGTGCCAGCAGCTTAGTACCCCGACTAGGGACCACCTACAATGAGCAGTTCTTC.

On this clonotype: A read error may produce the germline difference seen at one junction end. This rearrangement joins TRBV6-2 or TRBV6-3 to TRBJ2-3, with 9 bases that match TRBD2. The length of the CDR3 is 16 residues. CDR1 and CDR2 (germline): MNHEY, SVGEGT. The CDR3 spells CASSFLAGGSTDMQYF. In nucleotides, the CDR3 is TGTGCCAGCAGTTTCCTGGCGGGGGGGTCCACAGATATGCAGTATTTT.

The chain has TRBV28 and TRBJ2-7; D is perhaps TRBD1 or TRBD2 (6 bases each). CDR3 length equals 14 residues. V dropped 3 bases and J dropped 4 bases, with 13 bases sitting between them. Looked up from germline, CDR1 is MDHEN and CDR2 is SYDVKM. CDR3 DNA sequence: TGTGCCAGCAGTTTGTGGGGGCGGGATTACGAGCAGTACTTC. Its protein is CASSLWGRDYEQYF.

Of note for this clonotype: This could be a read error, since a much larger clone is one nucleotide away. Because the CDR3 is missing its conserved closing phenylalanine or tryptophan, this is likely a read error. This sequence joins TRBV10-3 and TRBJ2-7; no clear D. V shed 0 bases and J shed 6 bases, with 12 bases lying between them. Germline V CDR1 and CDR2: ENHRY, SYGVKD. This CDR3 contains 14 residues. The CDR3 sequence: CAISESGSPGEQYI. DNA for the CDR3: TGTGCCATCAGTGAGTCAGGGTCGCCGGGCGAGCAGTACATC.

This chain connects TRBV14 to TRBJ2-3; TRBD1 agrees at 7 bases. Per germline, CDR1 SGHDN and CDR2 FVKESK. The CDR3 is 12 residues long. V shed 5 bases and J 13 bases; nucleotides not matched to a gene: 9. In DNA form, the CDR3 reads TGTGCCAGCAGCAGGGGGACAGTCGCTGAGTATTTT. The encoded protein is CASSRGTVAEYF.

This sequence joins TRBV7-9 and TRBJ2-2, with D possibly called TRBD1 or TRBD2 (5 bases each). Germline lookup yields CDR1 SEHNR and CDR2 FQNEAQ (reference sequence). The CDR3 totals 15 residues. Trimming removed 7 bases from V and 6 bases from J, with 18 bases in between. DNA for the CDR3: TGTGCCAGCACCTCCCACGTCAGAGGGGCCGGGGAGCTGTTTTTT. Its translation: CASTSHVRGAGELFF.